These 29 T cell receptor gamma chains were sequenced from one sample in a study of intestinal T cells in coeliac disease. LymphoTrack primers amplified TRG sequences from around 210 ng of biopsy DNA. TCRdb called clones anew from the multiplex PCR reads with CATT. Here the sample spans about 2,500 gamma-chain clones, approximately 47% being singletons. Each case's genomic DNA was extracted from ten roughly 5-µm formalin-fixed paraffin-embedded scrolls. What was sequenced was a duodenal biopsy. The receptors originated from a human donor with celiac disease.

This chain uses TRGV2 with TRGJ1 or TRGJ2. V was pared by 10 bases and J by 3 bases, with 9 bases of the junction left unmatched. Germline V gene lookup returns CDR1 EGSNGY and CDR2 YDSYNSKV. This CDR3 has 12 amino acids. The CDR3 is CATGTVYYKKLF. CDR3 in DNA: TGTGCCACTGGGACGGTTTATTATAAGAAACTCTTT.

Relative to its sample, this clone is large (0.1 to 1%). The chain's CDR3 is CATWDRPKMGYYKKLF. The CDR3 DNA follows: TGTGCCACCTGGGACAGGCCGAAGATGGGGTATTATAAGAAACTCTTT. The rearrangement links TRGV3 to TRGJ1 or TRGJ2. The length of the CDR3 is 16 residues. Trimming took 0 bases from V and 4 from J; bases not matched to a gene: 12. Per the germline V gene, CDR1 is VTNTFY and CDR2 is YDVSTARD (reference sequence).

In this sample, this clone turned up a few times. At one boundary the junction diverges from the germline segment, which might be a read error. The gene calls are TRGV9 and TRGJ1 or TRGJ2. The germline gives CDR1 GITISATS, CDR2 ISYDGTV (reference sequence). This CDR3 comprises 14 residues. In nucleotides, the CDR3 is TGTGCCTTATGGGAGGTCACAGATTATTATAAGAAACTCTTT. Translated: CALWEVTDYYKKLF.

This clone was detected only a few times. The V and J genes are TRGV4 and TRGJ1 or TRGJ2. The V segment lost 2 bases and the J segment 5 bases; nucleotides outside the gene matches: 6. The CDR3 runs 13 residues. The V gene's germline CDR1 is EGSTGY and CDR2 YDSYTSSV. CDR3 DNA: TGTGCCACCTGGGATGAGGCTGATTATAAGAAACTCTTT. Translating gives CATWDEADYKKLF.

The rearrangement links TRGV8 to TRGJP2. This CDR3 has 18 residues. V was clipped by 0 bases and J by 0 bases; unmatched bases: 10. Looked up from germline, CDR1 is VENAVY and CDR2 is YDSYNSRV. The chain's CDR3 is CATWDRLPVYSSDWIKTF. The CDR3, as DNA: TGTGCCACCTGGGATAGGCTTCCAGTGTATAGTAGTGATTGGATCAAGACGTTT.

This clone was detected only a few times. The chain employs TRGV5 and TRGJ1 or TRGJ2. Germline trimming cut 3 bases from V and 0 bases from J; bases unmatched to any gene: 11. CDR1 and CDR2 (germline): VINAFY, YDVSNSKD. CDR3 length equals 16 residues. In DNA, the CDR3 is TGTGCCACCTGGGACGTTATTAACGTGAATTATTATAAGAAACTCTTT. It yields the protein CATWDVINVNYYKKLF.

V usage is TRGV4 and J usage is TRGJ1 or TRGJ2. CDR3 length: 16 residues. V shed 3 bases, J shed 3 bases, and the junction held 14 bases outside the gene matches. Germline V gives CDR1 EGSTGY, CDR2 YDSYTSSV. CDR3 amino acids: CATWDLVRVGYYKKLF. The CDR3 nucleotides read TGTGCCACCTGGGATCTCGTCCGGGTCGGTTATTATAAGAAACTCTTT.

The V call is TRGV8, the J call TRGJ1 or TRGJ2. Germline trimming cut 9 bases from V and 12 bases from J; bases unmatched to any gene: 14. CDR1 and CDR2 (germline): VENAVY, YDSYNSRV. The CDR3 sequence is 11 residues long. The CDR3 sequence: CATPGLLVKLF. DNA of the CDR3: TGTGCCACCCCAGGGCTTCTGGTGAAACTCTTT.

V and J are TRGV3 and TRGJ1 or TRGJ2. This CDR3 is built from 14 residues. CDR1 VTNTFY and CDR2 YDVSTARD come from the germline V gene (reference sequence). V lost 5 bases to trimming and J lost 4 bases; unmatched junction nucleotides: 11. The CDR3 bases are TGTGCCACCTGGGGACAGGCGGGGTATTATAAGAAACTCTTT. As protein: CATWGQAGYYKKLF.

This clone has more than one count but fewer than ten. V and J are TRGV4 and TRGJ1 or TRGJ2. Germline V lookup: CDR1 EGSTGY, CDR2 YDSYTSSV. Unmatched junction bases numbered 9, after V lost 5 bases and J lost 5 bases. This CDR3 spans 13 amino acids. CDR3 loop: CATWAPRNYKKLF. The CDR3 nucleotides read TGTGCCACCTGGGCCCCCCGGAATTATAAGAAACTCTTT.

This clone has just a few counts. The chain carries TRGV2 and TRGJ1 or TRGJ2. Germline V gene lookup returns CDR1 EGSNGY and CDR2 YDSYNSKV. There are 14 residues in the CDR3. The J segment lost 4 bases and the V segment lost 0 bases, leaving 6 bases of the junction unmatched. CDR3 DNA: TGTGCCACCTGGGACGGGCAGGGGTATTATAAGAAACTCTTT. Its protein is CATWDGQGYYKKLF.

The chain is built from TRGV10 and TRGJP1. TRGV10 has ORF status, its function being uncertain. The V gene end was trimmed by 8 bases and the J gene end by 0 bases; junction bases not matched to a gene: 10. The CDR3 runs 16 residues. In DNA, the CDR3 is TGTGCTGCGTGGGATTGGGGGGATACCACTGGTTGGTTCAAGATATTT. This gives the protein CAAWDWGDTTGWFKIF.

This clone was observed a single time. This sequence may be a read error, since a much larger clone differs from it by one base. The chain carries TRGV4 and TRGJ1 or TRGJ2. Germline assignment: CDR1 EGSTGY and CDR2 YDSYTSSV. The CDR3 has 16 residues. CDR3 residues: CAIWDGPGFNYYKKLF. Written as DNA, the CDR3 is TGTGCCATCTGGGATGGGCCGGGGTTTAATTATTATAAGAAACTCTTT.

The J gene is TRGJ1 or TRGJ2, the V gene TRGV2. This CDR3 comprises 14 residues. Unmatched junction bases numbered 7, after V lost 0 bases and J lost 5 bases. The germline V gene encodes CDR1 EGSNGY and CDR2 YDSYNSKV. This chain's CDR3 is CATWDGPRDYKKLF. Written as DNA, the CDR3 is TGTGCCACCTGGGACGGGCCGAGGGATTATAAGAAACTCTTT.

CDR3 DNA sequence: TGTGCCCAAAACCCTGGTTGGTTCAAGATATTT. It yields the protein CAQNPGWFKIF. This chain connects TRGV11 to TRGJP1. TRGV11 is treated as an ORF (open reading frame) with a function not yet certain. This CDR3 contains 11 residues. The trim removed 15 bases at V and 6 bases at J, leaving 7 bases unmatched.

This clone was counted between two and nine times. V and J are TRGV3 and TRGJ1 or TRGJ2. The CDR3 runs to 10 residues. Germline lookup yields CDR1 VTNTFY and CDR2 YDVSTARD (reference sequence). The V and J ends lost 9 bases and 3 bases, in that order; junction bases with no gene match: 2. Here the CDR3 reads CATGYYKKLF. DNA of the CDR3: TGTGCCACCGGTTATTATAAGAAACTCTTT.

The CDR3 DNA reads TGTGCCACCTGGGATAGAGGGATTGGTAATGATTGGATCAAGACGTTT. This encodes CATWDRGIGNDWIKTF. The J gene is TRGJP2, the V gene TRGV8. V was clipped by 1 base and J by 7 bases; unmatched bases: 12. Germline V gene data show CDR1 as VENAVY and CDR2 as YDSYNSRV. This CDR3 has 16 residues.

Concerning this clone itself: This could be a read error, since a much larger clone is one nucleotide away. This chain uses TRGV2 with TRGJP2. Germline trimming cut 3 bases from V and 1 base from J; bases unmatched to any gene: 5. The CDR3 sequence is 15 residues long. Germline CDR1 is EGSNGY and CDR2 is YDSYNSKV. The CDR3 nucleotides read TGTGCCACCTGGGACAGCCCTAGTAGTGATTGGATCAAGACGTTT. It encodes CATWDSPSSDWIKTF.

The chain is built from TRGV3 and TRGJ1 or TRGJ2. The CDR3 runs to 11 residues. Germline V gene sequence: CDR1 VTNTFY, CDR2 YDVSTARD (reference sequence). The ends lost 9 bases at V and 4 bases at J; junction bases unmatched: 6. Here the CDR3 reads CATGRYYKKLF. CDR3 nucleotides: TGTGCCACCGGGAGGTATTATAAGAAACTCTTT.

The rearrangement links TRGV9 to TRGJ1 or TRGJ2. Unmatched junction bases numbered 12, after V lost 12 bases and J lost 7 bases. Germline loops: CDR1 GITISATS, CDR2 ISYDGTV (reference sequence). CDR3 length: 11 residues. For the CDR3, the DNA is TGTGCCCCCGTGTGGGACTATAAGAAACTCTTT. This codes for CAPVWDYKKLF.

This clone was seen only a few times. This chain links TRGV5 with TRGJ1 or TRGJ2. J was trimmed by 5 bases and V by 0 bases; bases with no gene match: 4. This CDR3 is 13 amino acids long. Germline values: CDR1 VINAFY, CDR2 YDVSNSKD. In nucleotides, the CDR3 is TGTGCCACCTGGGACAGGCCGCATTATAAGAAACTCTTT. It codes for CATWDRPHYKKLF.

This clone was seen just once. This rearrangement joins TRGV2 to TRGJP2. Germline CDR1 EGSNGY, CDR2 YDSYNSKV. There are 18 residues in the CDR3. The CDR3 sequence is CANLGRARRGVVDWIKTF. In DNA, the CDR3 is TGTGCTAACCTGGGACGGGCCCGGCGAGGAGTAGTTGATTGGATCAAGACGTTT.

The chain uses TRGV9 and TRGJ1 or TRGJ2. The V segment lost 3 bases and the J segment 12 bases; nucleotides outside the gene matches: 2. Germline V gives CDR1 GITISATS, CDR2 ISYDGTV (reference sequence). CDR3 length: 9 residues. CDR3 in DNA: TGTGCCTTGTGGGAGATGAAACTCTTT. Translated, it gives CALWEMKLF.

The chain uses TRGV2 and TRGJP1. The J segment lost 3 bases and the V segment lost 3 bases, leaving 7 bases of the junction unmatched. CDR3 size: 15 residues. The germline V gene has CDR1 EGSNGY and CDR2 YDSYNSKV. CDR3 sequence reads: CATWDRAPTGWFKIF. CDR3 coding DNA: TGTGCCACCTGGGACCGGGCCCCCACTGGTTGGTTCAAGATATTT.

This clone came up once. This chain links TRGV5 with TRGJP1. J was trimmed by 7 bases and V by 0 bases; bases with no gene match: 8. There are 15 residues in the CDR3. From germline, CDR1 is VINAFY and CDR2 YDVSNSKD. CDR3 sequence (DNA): TGTGCCACCTGGGACAGGCCGACACTTGGTTGGTTCAAGATATTT. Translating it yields CATWDRPTLGWFKIF.

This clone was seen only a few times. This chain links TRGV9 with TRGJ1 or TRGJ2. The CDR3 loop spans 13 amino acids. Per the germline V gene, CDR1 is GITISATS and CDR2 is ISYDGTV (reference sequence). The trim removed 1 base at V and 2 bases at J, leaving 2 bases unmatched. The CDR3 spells CALWEVYYYKKLF. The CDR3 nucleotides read TGTGCCTTGTGGGAGGTATATTATTATAAGAAACTCTTT.

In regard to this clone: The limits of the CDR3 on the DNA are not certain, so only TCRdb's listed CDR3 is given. The CDR3 is CTTVPAGLTTGHKKLF. This chain links TRGV11 with TRGJ1 or TRGJ2. TRGV11 is given ORF status, its function remaining uncertain. The CDR3 is 16 residues long, ends included.

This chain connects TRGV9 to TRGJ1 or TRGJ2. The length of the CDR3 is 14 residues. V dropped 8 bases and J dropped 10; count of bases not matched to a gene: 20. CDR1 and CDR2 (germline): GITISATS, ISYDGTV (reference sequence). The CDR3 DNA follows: TGTGCCTTGTTTGAGATTCTCACAGCCCACAAGAAACTCTTT. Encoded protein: CALFEILTAHKKLF.

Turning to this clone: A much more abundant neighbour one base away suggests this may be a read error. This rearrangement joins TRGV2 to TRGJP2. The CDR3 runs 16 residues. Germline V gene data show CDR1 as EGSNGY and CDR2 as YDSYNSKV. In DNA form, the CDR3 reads TGTGCCACCCGGGACGGGCCGAGGAGTAGTGATTGGATCAAGACGTTT. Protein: CATRDGPRSSDWIKTF.